Following are 26 T cell receptor beta chains from one sample sequenced in a study of shared clonotypes between healthy human individuals. The assay was immunoSEQ multiplex PCR, and TCRdb's table has in-frame clones only and misses some. The data show some 790,000 clones, 72% seen once. The sequenced sample was memory CD4+ T cells sorted from blood. Subset: CD45RA-negative fraction. Receptors originate from a woman aged 25 to 39 in good health.

This clone came up a few times. This chain connects TRBV11-3 to TRBJ2-7; 13 positions match TRBD2. Trimming at V came to 3 bases and at J to 3 bases, leaving 11 bases not matched to a gene. Germline CDR1 reads SGHNT; CDR2 reads YENEEA. The CDR3 is made up of 18 amino acids. The CDR3 DNA reads TGTGCCAGCAGCTTGCCGGGACTAGCGGGAAGGACCTACTACGAGCAGTACTTC. Its translation: CASSLPGLAGRTYYEQYF. The whole variable domain, remainder taken from reference TRBV11-3 and TRBJ2-7, is EAGVVQSPRYKIIEKKQPVAFWCNPISGHNTLYWYLQNLGQGPELLIRYENEEAVDDSQLPKDRFSAERLKGVDSTLKIQPAELGDSAVYLCASSLPGLAGRTYYEQYFGPGTRLTVT.

The chain recombines TRBV7-2 with TRBJ2-7; TRBD1 is a possible D gene (5 bases). The length of the CDR3 is 16 residues. V was pared by 5 bases and J by 1 base, with 18 bases between. Germline V gene sequence: CDR1 SGHTA, CDR2 FQGNSA. CDR3 amino acids: CASSLDSGAVSYEQYF. The CDR3 region has the DNA TGTGCCAGCAGCCTCGATTCTGGGGCTGTTTCCTACGAGCAGTACTTC.

This clone was observed a single time. V and J are TRBV18 and TRBJ2-2; TRBD2 matches at 7 bases. J was trimmed by 1 base and V by 4 bases; bases with no gene match: 6. CDR1 KGHSH and CDR2 LQKENI come from the germline V gene. The CDR3 consists of 16 residues. The CDR3 region is CASSRQRERNTGELFF. The CDR3 nucleotides are TGTGCCAGCTCACGACAGCGGGAAAGGAACACCGGGGAGCTGTTTTTT.

The V and J genes are TRBV6-5 and TRBJ2-6; no clear D gene. CDR1 MNHEY and CDR2 SVGAGI come from the germline V gene. This CDR3 has 15 amino acids. V was pared by 2 bases and J by 2 bases, with 7 bases between. The CDR3: CASSYGRTGANVLTF. The CDR3 bases are TGTGCCAGCAGTTACGGGCGCACTGGGGCCAACGTCCTGACTTTC.

The rearrangement links TRBV10-3 to TRBJ2-1; no clear D gene. Per the germline V gene, CDR1 is ENHRY and CDR2 is SYGVKD. The CDR3 extends over 11 amino acids. The V gene lost 6 bases and the J gene lost 5 bases, with 5 bases spanning the gap. CDR3 DNA sequence: TGTGCCATCAGCGGAAACAATGAGCAGTTCTTC. Encoded protein: CAISGNNEQFF.

This clone was counted between two and nine times. The CDR3 DNA reads TGTGCCAGTAGTATAGTGGGCCTTGGGCAGAACACCGGGGAGCTGTTTTTT. Its protein is CASSIVGLGQNTGELFF. V and J are TRBV19 and TRBJ2-2; D call uncertain. CDR3 length: 17 amino acids. V dropped 1 base and J dropped 1 base, with 13 bases sitting between them. Germline CDR1 and CDR2: LNHDA and SQIVND (reference sequence).

The V gene is TRBV28, the J gene TRBJ1-5; D uncertain. V dropped 7 bases and J dropped 0 bases, with 4 bases sitting between them. Germline V gene sequence: CDR1 MDHEN, CDR2 SYDVKM. CDR3 length equals 12 residues. As DNA, the CDR3 is TGTGCCAGCACAAGTAGCAATCAGCCCCAGCATTTT. Encoded protein: CASTSSNQPQHF.

This clone was seen repeatedly, ten times or more. The chain couples TRBV19 to TRBJ1-5; the match to TRBD1 covers 9 bases. CDR1 is LNHDA and CDR2 is SQIVND in the germline V gene (reference sequence). The CDR3 is 14 amino acids. J lost 4 bases, V lost 5 bases, and 3 bases had no gene match. CDR3 nucleotide sequence: TGTGCCAGTAGTGAACAGGGGGCAAATCAGCCCCAGCATTTT. Amino acid sequence: CASSEQGANQPQHF.

The rearrangement links TRBV9 to TRBJ1-4, with D possibly being TRBD1 (5 bases). This CDR3 spans 14 amino acids. V was shortened by 1 base and J by 8 bases, with 12 bases between the two germline ends. Germline V lookup: CDR1 SGDLS, CDR2 YYNGEE. The DNA of the CDR3 is TGTGCCAGCAGCGTAAGGGGCCCCCAAGAAAAACTGTTTTTT. Translated: CASSVRGPQEKLFF. Supplemented by reference TRBV9 and TRBJ1-4, the full variable domain reads DSGVTQTPKHLITATGQRVTLRCSPRSGDLSVYWYQQSLDQGLQFLIQYYNGEERAKGNILERFSAQQFPDLHSELNLSSLELGDSALYFCASSVRGPQEKLFFGSGTQLSVL.

The chain has TRBV9 and TRBJ2-2, with TRBD2 identical over 7 bases. With V trimmed by 2 bases and J by 7 bases, 5 bases remained unmatched. Germline CDR1 and CDR2: SGDLS and YYNGEE. The CDR3 contains 14 residues. For the CDR3, the DNA is TGTGCCAGCAGCGTGACTAGCCGGGGCGGGGAGCTGTTTTTT. Protein sequence: CASSVTSRGGELFF. Full variable domain (remainder filled in from reference TRBV9 and TRBJ2-2): DSGVTQTPKHLITATGQRVTLRCSPRSGDLSVYWYQQSLDQGLQFLIQYYNGEERAKGNILERFSAQQFPDLHSELNLSSLELGDSALYFCASSVTSRGGELFFGEGSRLTVL.

This clone was counted ten times or more. This chain connects TRBV5-1 to TRBJ1-2; 7 nucleotides align to TRBD1. V lost 0 bases, J lost 8 bases, and 7 bases stayed unmatched. CDR1 SGHRS and CDR2 YFSETQ come from the germline V gene. The CDR3 totals 14 residues. CDR3: CASSLAQGKRGYTF. The DNA for the CDR3 is TGCGCCAGCAGCTTGGCACAGGGGAAGCGCGGCTACACCTTC. Variable domain in full (rest from reference TRBV5-1 and TRBJ1-2): KAGVTQTPRYLIKTRGQQVTLSCSPISGHRSVSWYQQTPGQGLQFLFEYFSETQRNKGNFPGRFSGRQFSNSRSEMNVSTLELGDSALYLCASSLAQGKRGYTFGSGTRLTVV.

The rearrangement uses TRBV4-1 and TRBJ2-3, with 7 bases that match TRBD2. Germline assignment: CDR1 MGHRA and CDR2 YSYEKL. The CDR3 is 17 amino acids. The junction had 12 bases not matched to a gene; V was cut back by 4 bases and J by 2 bases. CDR3 protein: CASSPGSGRALTDTQYF. The CDR3 coding sequence is TGCGCCAGCAGCCCCGGGAGTGGGAGGGCCCTCACAGATACGCAGTATTTT.

This clone was found a few times. The chain uses TRBV9 and TRBJ1-2; D ambiguous. V lost 3 bases and J lost 0, with 3 bases in between. Looked up from germline, CDR1 is SGDLS and CDR2 is YYNGEE. The CDR3 has 12 amino acids. This CDR3 reads CASSDSNYGYTF. CDR3 nucleotides: TGTGCCAGCAGCGATTCTAACTATGGCTACACCTTC. Based on the CDR3 plus reference TRBV9 and TRBJ1-2, the full variable domain is DSGVTQTPKHLITATGQRVTLRCSPRSGDLSVYWYQQSLDQGLQFLIQYYNGEERAKGNILERFSAQQFPDLHSELNLSSLELGDSALYFCASSDSNYGYTFGSGTRLTVV.

The J gene is TRBJ1-1, the V gene TRBV4-2; a weak D match, TRBD1 (6 bases). The CDR3 loop spans 14 amino acids. The V gene's germline CDR1 is LGHNA and CDR2 YNFKEQ. V lost 3 bases and J lost 1, with 9 bases in between. The CDR3 here is CASSHPQGNTEAFF. CDR3 nucleotide sequence: TGTGCCAGCAGCCACCCACAGGGGAACACTGAAGCTTTCTTT.

The table lists this clone with a few counts. The CDR3 reads CASSLVGSQETQYF. CDR3 DNA sequence: TGCGCCAGCAGCTTGGTTGGGAGCCAAGAGACCCAGTACTTC. The rearrangement links TRBV5-1 to TRBJ2-5, with a possible D match to TRBD2 (5 bases). Germline-derived CDR1 and CDR2 are SGHRS and YFSETQ. V gave up 0 bases and J gave up 1 base, with 7 bases separating them. The CDR3 spans 14 residues.

This clone was counted only a few times. The chain has TRBV27 and TRBJ2-2; maybe TRBD2 (7 bases). Trimming left V 8 bases short and J 6 bases short, with 19 bases between. The CDR3 runs 15 residues. The germline V gene encodes CDR1 MNHEY and CDR2 SMNVEV (reference sequence). The CDR3 sequence: CASRGLAEGAGELFF. The DNA for the CDR3 is TGTGCCAGCCGGGGGCTAGCGGAGGGGGCCGGGGAGCTGTTTTTT.

Comment on this clone: The identical CDR3 is also encoded by other nucleotide sequences in the sample. This rearrangement joins TRBV2 to TRBJ1-5; D is perhaps TRBD1 (5 bases). This CDR3 has 13 amino acids. V gave up 1 base and J gave up 4 bases, with 5 bases separating them. Germline CDR1 and CDR2: SNHLY and FYNNEI. The CDR3 nucleotides are TGTGCCAGCAGTGAAGGGGGGAATCAGCCCCAGCATTTT. Protein sequence: CASSEGGNQPQHF. The variable domain in full, completed from reference TRBV2 and TRBJ1-5, reads EPEVTQTPSHQVTQMGQEVILRCVPISNHLYFYWYRQILGQKVEFLVSFYNNEISEKSEIFDDQFSVERPDGSNFTLKIRSTKLEDSAMYFCASSEGGNQPQHFGDGTRLSIL.

Worth noting for this clone: This CDR3 is also generated by other DNA sequences in the sample. The CDR3 DNA follows: TGCGCCAGCAGCTTGACGACAAGCCAAGAGACCCAGTACTTC. Protein sequence: CASSLTTSQETQYF. The J gene is TRBJ2-5, the V gene TRBV5-1; D is uncertain. Trimming took off 1 base at V and 1 base at J, with 8 bases between the two ends. The CDR3 consists of 14 residues. Germline values: CDR1 SGHRS, CDR2 YFSETQ.

The chain combines TRBV10-1 with TRBJ2-6; D unclear. Trimming shortened V by 3 bases and J by 0 bases, and 6 bases separated the two germline ends. The CDR3 extends over 15 amino acids. Germline assignment: CDR1 WNHNN and CDR2 SYGVQD (reference sequence). The CDR3 reads CASSDVFSGANVLTF. The CDR3 DNA is TGCGCCAGCAGTGATGTCTTCTCTGGGGCCAACGTCCTGACTTTC.

The chain links TRBV15 to TRBJ1-2, with unresolved D. The V gene's germline CDR1 is LNHNV and CDR2 YYDKDF (reference sequence). This CDR3 region has 13 residues. V dropped 3 bases and J dropped 10 bases, with 15 bases sitting between them. CDR3 in amino acids: CATSSVRGVPYTF. The CDR3 coding sequence is TGTGCCACCAGCAGTGTCCGTGGGGTCCCCTACACCTTC. The complete variable domain, with remaining parts taken from reference TRBV15 and TRBJ1-2, reads DAMVIQNPRYQVTQFGKPVTLSCSQTLNHNVMYWYQQKSSQAPKLLFHYYDKDFNNEADTPDNFQSRRPNTSFCFLDIRSPGLGDTAMYLCATSSVRGVPYTFGSGTRLTVV.

This chain uses TRBV23-1 with TRBJ2-5; 7 bases map to TRBD2. TRBV23-1 is sorted into the ORF group, with uncertain function. CDR3 size: 17 residues. The V segment lost 6 bases and the J segment 4 bases; nucleotides outside the gene matches: 17. The chain's CDR3 is CASRYGLVSSRGETQYF. CDR3 coding DNA: TGCGCCAGCAGATACGGACTAGTCTCCTCTAGGGGAGAGACCCAGTACTTC.

The chain couples TRBV19 to TRBJ2-7; D is tentatively TRBD1 or TRBD2 (5 bases each). CDR3 size: 14 residues. Germline CDR1 reads LNHDA; CDR2 reads SQIVND (reference sequence). V was trimmed by 5 bases and J by 5 bases, leaving 16 bases between them. This chain's CDR3 is CASSWDRRANEQYF. CDR3 nucleotide sequence: TGTGCCAGTAGTTGGGACCGTCGAGCCAACGAGCAGTACTTC.

The genes are TRBV7-6 and TRBJ2-1; tentative D call: TRBD1 (6 bases). CDR1 and CDR2 from the germline V gene are SGHVS and FNYEAQ. Trimming removed 5 bases from V and 5 bases from J, with 10 bases in between. The CDR3 totals 13 residues. CDR3 protein: CASSINRDNEQFF. The DNA for the CDR3 is TGTGCCAGCAGCATAAACAGGGACAATGAGCAGTTCTTC.

The rearrangement uses TRBV5-6 and TRBJ2-7, with 7 bases fitting TRBD1. V gave up 4 bases and J gave up 6 bases; unmatched junction bases: 10. Germline V gene data show CDR1 as SGHDT and CDR2 as YYEEEE. The CDR3 is 14 residues long. CDR3 nucleotides: TGTGCCAGCAGCAAAGACAGGGCGTGGCGCGAGCAGTACTTC. Protein product: CASSKDRAWREQYF.

The chain uses TRBV7-2 and TRBJ2-6; possible D gene TRBD1, 5 bases. V lost 4 bases, J lost 1 base, and 8 bases lay in between. The CDR3 covers 15 residues. CDR1 is SGHTA and CDR2 is FQGNSA in the germline V gene. The CDR3 DNA reads TGTGCCAGCAGCTCCAGGGTATCTGGGGCCAACGTCCTGACTTTC. Its translation: CASSSRVSGANVLTF.

A single count supports this clone. This chain links TRBV30 with TRBJ1-5; perhaps TRBD1 as D (5 bases). Per the germline V gene, CDR1 is GTSNPN and CDR2 is SVGIG (reference sequence). The CDR3 is 13 amino acids. V was cut by 3 bases and J by 4 bases, with 10 bases left in between. The CDR3, as DNA: TGTGCCTGGAGGGCCGGGGGAAATCAGCCCCAGCATTTT. This translates into CAWRAGGNQPQHF.